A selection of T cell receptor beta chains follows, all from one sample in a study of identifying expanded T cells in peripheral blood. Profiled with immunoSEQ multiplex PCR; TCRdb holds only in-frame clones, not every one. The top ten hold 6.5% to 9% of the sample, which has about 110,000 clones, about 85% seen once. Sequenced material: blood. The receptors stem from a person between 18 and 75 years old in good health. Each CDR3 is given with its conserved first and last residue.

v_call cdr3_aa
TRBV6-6 CASSTGTSNSYEQYF
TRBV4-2 CASSQDRASGGAPDTQYF
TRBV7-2 CASSLFRTYGYTF
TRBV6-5 CASTKWQGGSYEQYF
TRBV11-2 CASSLRVSGAGCFF
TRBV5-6 CASSLGRYAEKLFF
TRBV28 CASSTRTVTTNEKLFF
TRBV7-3 CASGTGGGSPLHF
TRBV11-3 CASSLGPGLAGEETQYF
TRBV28 CASSLEARSTDTQYF
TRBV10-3 CAITRGGTGGPDTQYF
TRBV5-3 CARSNIRIKLYEQYF
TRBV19 CATLRHWGMNTEAFF
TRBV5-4 CASSLRGDVNEQYF
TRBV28 CASSSQGQEHNEKLFF
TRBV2 CASSEGGTWGQPQHF
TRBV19 CATGAMNTEAFF
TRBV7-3 CASSTTSTDTQYF
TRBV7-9 CASSLSVDRSPLHF
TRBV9 CASSAVAGGTDTQYF